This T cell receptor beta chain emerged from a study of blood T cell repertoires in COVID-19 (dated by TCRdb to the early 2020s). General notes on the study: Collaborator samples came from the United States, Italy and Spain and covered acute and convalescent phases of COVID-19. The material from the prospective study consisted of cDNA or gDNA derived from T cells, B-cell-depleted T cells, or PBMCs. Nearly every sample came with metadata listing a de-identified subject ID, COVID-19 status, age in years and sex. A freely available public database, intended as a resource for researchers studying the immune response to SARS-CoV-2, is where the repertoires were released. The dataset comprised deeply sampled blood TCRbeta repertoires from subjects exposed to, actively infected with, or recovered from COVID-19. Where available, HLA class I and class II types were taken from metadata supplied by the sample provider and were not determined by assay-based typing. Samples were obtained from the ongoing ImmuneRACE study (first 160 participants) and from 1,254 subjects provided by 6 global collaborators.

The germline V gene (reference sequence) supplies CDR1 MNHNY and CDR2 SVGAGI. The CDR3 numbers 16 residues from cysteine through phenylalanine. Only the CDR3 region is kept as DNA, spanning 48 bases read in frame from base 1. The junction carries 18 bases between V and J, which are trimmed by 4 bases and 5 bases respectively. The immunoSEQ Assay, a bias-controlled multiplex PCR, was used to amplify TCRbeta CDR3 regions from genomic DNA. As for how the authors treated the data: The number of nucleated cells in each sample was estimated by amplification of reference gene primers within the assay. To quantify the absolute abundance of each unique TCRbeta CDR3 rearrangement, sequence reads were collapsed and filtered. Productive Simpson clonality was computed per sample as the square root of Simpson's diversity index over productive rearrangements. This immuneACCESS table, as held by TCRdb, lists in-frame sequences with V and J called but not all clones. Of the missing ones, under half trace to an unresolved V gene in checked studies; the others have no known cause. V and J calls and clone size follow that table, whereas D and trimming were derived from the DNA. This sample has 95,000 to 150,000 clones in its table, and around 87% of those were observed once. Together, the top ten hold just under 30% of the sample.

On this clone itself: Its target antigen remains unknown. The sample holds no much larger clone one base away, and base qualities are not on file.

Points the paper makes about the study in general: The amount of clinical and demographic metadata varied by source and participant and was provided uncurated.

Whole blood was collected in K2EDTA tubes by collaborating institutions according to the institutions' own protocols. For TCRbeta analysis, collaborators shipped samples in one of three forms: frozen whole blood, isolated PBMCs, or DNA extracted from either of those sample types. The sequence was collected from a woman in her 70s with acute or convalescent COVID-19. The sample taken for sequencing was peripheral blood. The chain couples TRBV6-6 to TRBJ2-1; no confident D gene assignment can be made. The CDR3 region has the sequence CASSLILPLRDNEQFF. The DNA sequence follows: TGTGCCAGCAGTTTGATCCTCCCTCTTCGGGACAATGAGCAGTTCTTC.